Following are 24 T cell receptor beta chains from one sample sequenced in a study of a mutant IDH1 vaccine in newly diagnosed glioma. TCRdb's copy holds only in-frame clones and misses some; the assay was immunoSEQ multiplex PCR. The top ten clones hold around 2.5% of a sample with roughly 45,000 clones, around 85% of them seen once. These receptors lack a known antigen. Noted time point: week 23, last vaccination. Vaccinated patients received 300 ug of mutant IDH1 20-mer peptide per dose, with topical imiquimod. This specimen was PBMCs, taken from a glioma patient whose treatment included an IDH1 peptide vaccine. The source of these receptors is a woman under 30 with glioma. Some clones in this sample may be carry-over from other donors' samples.

In its sample, this clone was seen a few times. The J gene is TRBJ1-1, the V gene TRBV25-1, with no clear D. The CDR3 has 13 residues. Germline CDR1 is MGHDK and CDR2 is SYGVNS. Between the trimmed V and J ends, which lost 4 bases and 0 bases, there was a span of 6 bases. The CDR3 loop is CASSGTVNTEAFF. CDR3 sequence (DNA): TGTGCCAGCAGTGGAACGGTGAACACTGAAGCTTTCTTT.

The V gene is TRBV9, the J gene TRBJ2-7; 10 positions match TRBD2. The CDR3 has 15 amino acids. V lost 0 bases to trimming and J lost 0 bases; unmatched junction nucleotides: 0. Germline V gene data show CDR1 as SGDLS and CDR2 as YYNGEE. The CDR3 bases are TGTGCCAGCAGCGTAGGGACTAGCGGCTCCTACGAGCAGTACTTC. It encodes CASSVGTSGSYEQYF.

CDR3 loop: CASSAPSGSRTDTQYF. As DNA, the CDR3 is TGTGCCAGCAGCGCCCCTAGCGGGAGTAGAACAGATACGCAGTATTTT. The chain uses TRBV9 and TRBJ2-3; 10 bases are shared with TRBD2. Losses at the gene ends were 3 bases for V and 3 bases for J; bases not matched to a gene: 7. The CDR3 loop spans 16 amino acids. CDR1 is SGDLS and CDR2 is YYNGEE in the germline V gene.

V gene TRBV19 combines with J gene TRBJ1-1, with unresolved D. The germline V and J ends were trimmed by 5 bases and 4 bases, with 5 bases remaining between them. This CDR3 spans 11 amino acids. CDR1 and CDR2 (germline): LNHDA, SQIVND (reference sequence). This chain's CDR3 is CASSSATEAFF. The CDR3 nucleotides read TGTGCCAGTAGTTCGGCCACTGAAGCTTTCTTT.

The V gene is TRBV4-1, the J gene TRBJ1-5, with D perhaps matching TRBD1 (5 bases). This CDR3 region has 15 residues. CDR1 and CDR2 (germline): MGHRA, YSYEKL. Trimming removed 4 bases from V and 4 bases from J, with 14 bases in between. CDR3 loop: CASSLRGDANQPQHF. CDR3 sequence (DNA): TGCGCCAGCAGCCTGCGAGGGGATGCAAATCAGCCCCAGCATTTT.

This clone was detected once. The chain uses TRBV6-1 and TRBJ2-5, with 9 bases aligning to TRBD2. Germline lookup yields CDR1 MNHNS and CDR2 SASEGT. J was trimmed by 4 bases and V by 4 bases; bases with no gene match: 10. The CDR3 spans 16 residues. CDR3 in DNA: TGTGCCAGCAGTGTGCACATAGCGGGAGAGGGAGAGACCCAGTACTTC. It encodes CASSVHIAGEGETQYF.

V is TRBV13 and J is TRBJ1-2; D unresolved. With 6 bases removed from V and 3 bases from J, the gap between germline ends came to 11 bases. Germline V gives CDR1 PRHDT, CDR2 FYEKMQ (reference sequence). This CDR3 has 13 amino acids. The CDR3 is CASRPEGDYGYTF. In DNA form, the CDR3 reads TGTGCCAGCAGACCTGAGGGCGACTATGGCTACACCTTC.

This clone was seen only a few times. J is TRBJ2-6 and V is TRBV5-6, with D unclear. Germline CDR1 reads SGHDT; CDR2 reads YYEEEE. V was clipped by 4 bases and J by 0 bases, with 20 bases between them. CDR3 length: 19 amino acids. The CDR3 coding sequence is TGTGCCAGCAGCCCATCAGGTAGTCACCGGAGCTCTGGGGCCAACGTCCTGACTTTC. As protein: CASSPSGSHRSSGANVLTF.

This clone is medium-sized within its sample. As DNA, the CDR3 is TGTGCCAGCTCAGCGGGAGGTCGCGATACGCAGTATTTT. Translating gives CASSAGGRDTQYF. The V gene is TRBV6-6, the J gene TRBJ2-3, with TRBD2 matching over 9 bases. J lost 6 bases, V lost 8 bases, and 6 bases had no gene match. The length of the CDR3 is 13 residues. CDR1 MNHNY and CDR2 SVGAGI come from the germline V gene (reference sequence).

The rearrangement links TRBV5-1 to TRBJ2-7; D unclear. V dropped 5 bases and J dropped 2 bases, with 11 bases sitting between them. The V gene's germline CDR1 is SGHRS and CDR2 YFSETQ. The CDR3 loop spans 13 amino acids. In DNA form, the CDR3 reads TGCGCCAGCAGTCCGGTCCCGGCCTACGAGCAGTACTTC. It specifies CASSPVPAYEQYF.

The V gene is TRBV6-5, the J gene TRBJ2-7, with 7 bases aligning to TRBD1. Losses at the gene ends were 5 bases for V and 2 bases for J; bases not matched to a gene: 3. Germline CDR1 is MNHEY and CDR2 is SVGAGI. The CDR3 has 13 residues. The CDR3 DNA reads TGTGCCAGCAGTCGGACAGGCCCCTACGAGCAGTACTTC. Translated, it gives CASSRTGPYEQYF.

The V call is TRBV10-3, the J call TRBJ1-1; D is possibly TRBD1 (5 bases). Germline V gene data show CDR1 as ENHRY and CDR2 as SYGVKD. CDR3 length: 13 amino acids. With 6 bases removed from V and 4 bases from J, the gap between germline ends came to 12 bases. In DNA, the CDR3 is TGTGCCATCAGGGACAAAAGTGGCACTGAAGCTTTCTTT. Amino acids: CAIRDKSGTEAFF.

This clone was counted only a few times. The chain employs TRBV5-1 and TRBJ2-1, with 9 bases that match TRBD1. Trimming at V came to 7 bases and at J to 4 bases, leaving 6 bases not matched to a gene. Germline lookup yields CDR1 SGHRS and CDR2 YFSETQ. This CDR3 comprises 14 residues. Here the CDR3 reads CASSVDRGYNEQFF. The CDR3 coding sequence is TGCGCCAGCTCCGTGGACAGGGGTTACAATGAGCAGTTCTTC. The entire variable domain, with the rest obtained from reference TRBV5-1 and TRBJ2-1, is as follows: KAGVTQTPRYLIKTRGQQVTLSCSPISGHRSVSWYQQTPGQGLQFLFEYFSETQRNKGNFPGRFSGRQFSNSRSEMNVSTLELGDSALYLCASSVDRGYNEQFFGPGTRLTVL.

The gene calls are TRBV5-1 and TRBJ1-1; weak D call: TRBD1 (6 bases). The germline V and J ends were trimmed by 0 bases and 4 bases, with 13 bases remaining between them. CDR1 is SGHRS and CDR2 is YFSETQ in the germline V gene. This CDR3 is 15 amino acids long. The CDR3 DNA follows: TGCGCCAGCAGCTTGGTTGGGCAGGGGAGCACTGAAGCTTTCTTT. It translates to CASSLVGQGSTEAFF.

The chain joins TRBV5-4 to TRBJ1-2, with unresolved D. The CDR3 consists of 12 residues. V was cut by 4 bases and J by 2 bases, with 6 bases left in between. CDR1 is SGHNT and CDR2 is YYREEE in the germline V gene (reference sequence). The CDR3 here is CASSNHNYGYTF. CDR3 sequence (DNA): TGTGCCAGCAGCAACCACAACTATGGCTACACCTTC.

The gene calls are TRBV27 and TRBJ2-3; no firm D call. CDR3 size: 16 residues. Deletions cut 1 base from V and 2 bases from J, with 13 bases between. Germline-derived CDR1 and CDR2 are MNHEY and SMNVEV (reference sequence). As DNA, the CDR3 is TGTGCCAGCAGTTTATGGTCCGGTAAGGACACAGATACGCAGTATTTT. Its protein is CASSLWSGKDTDTQYF.

The genes are TRBV7-2 and TRBJ1-3; no clear D. CDR1 is SGHTA and CDR2 is FQGNSA in the germline V gene. This CDR3 region has 12 residues. The V end was cut by 1 base, the J end by 5 bases, with 3 bases between. CDR3 amino acids: CASSLERNTIYF. For the CDR3, the DNA is TGTGCCAGCAGCTTAGAGAGAAACACCATATATTTT.

The V gene is TRBV7-8, the J gene TRBJ2-7, with 10 positions matching TRBD2. In germline, CDR1 is SGHVS, CDR2 FQNEAQ. Trimming removed 2 bases from V and 2 bases from J; junction bases left unmatched: 0. CDR3 length: 14 residues. CDR3 sequence: CASSLLAGAYEQYF. The CDR3 region has the DNA TGTGCCAGCAGCTTACTAGCGGGGGCCTACGAGCAGTACTTC.

This chain links TRBV7-9 with TRBJ1-1, with unresolved D. The V end lost 0 bases, the J end lost 4 bases, and 6 bases lay between the germline ends. CDR3 length: 13 amino acids. Germline-derived CDR1 and CDR2 are SEHNR and FQNEAQ (reference sequence). CDR3 sequence (DNA): TGTGCCAGCAGCTTAGCGCCGGGCACTGAAGCTTTCTTT. It specifies CASSLAPGTEAFF. The whole variable domain, remainder taken from reference TRBV7-9 and TRBJ1-1, is DTGVSQNPRHKITKRGQNVTFRCDPISEHNRLYWYRQTLGQGPEFLTYFQNEAQLEKSRLLSDRFSAERPKGSFSTLEIQRTEQGDSAMYLCASSLAPGTEAFFGQGTRLTVV.

The V and J genes are TRBV28 and TRBJ1-2; D uncertain. There are 13 residues in the CDR3. Trimming stripped 8 bases from V and 5 bases from J, with 15 bases between. Germline-derived CDR1 and CDR2 are MDHEN and SYDVKM. Here the CDR3 DNA reads TGTGCCAGCTTTTCGCCGGGCTTGTATGGCTACACCTTC. Its protein product is CASFSPGLYGYTF.

This clone was counted a single time. The chain joins TRBV29-1 to TRBJ2-5; D may be TRBD2 (5 bases). Trimming took 6 bases from V and 0 from J, leaving 11 bases between them. In germline, CDR1 is SQVTM, CDR2 ANQGSEA. This CDR3 comprises 13 residues. In DNA form, the CDR3 reads TGCAGCGTGCGTACGGGGTACCAAGAGACCCAGTACTTC. Encoded protein: CSVRTGYQETQYF.

V usage is TRBV27 and J usage is TRBJ2-7; TRBD1 matches 8 bases. V shed 0 bases and J 7 bases; nucleotides not matched to a gene: 8. The CDR3 sequence is 15 residues long. Germline V gives CDR1 MNHEY, CDR2 SMNVEV (reference sequence). Here the CDR3 DNA reads TGTGCCAGCAGTTTATCGGCAGGGGGCTTCGGAGAGCAGTACTTC. It codes for CASSLSAGGFGEQYF.

The J gene is TRBJ1-1, the V gene TRBV19, with TRBD1 identical over 8 bases. Trimming took 5 bases from V and 6 from J; bases not matched to a gene: 5. The CDR3 has 13 amino acids. CDR1 LNHDA and CDR2 SQIVND come from the germline V gene (reference sequence). CDR3 sequence: CASSPDRGAEAFF. The CDR3 nucleotides read TGTGCCAGTAGTCCCGACAGGGGCGCTGAAGCTTTCTTT.

This clone appeared a single time. This rearrangement joins TRBV19 to TRBJ1-1, with 9 bases aligning to TRBD1. V trimming: 8 bases; J trimming: 0 bases; junction bases outside the gene matches: 1. This CDR3 region has 13 residues. Germline V gene lookup returns CDR1 LNHDA and CDR2 SQIVND (reference sequence). The CDR3 region has the DNA TGTGCCAGTCGGGACAGGGTGAACACTGAAGCTTTCTTT. This sequence encodes CASRDRVNTEAFF.